Following are 18 T cell receptor beta chains from one sample sequenced in a study of neurological immune-mediated disorders. TCRdb passed the 5' RACE reads through MiXCR, listing each CDR3 protein once. The sample contains 55,000 to 75,000 distinct CDR3 sequences, roughly 5.6% of which appear only once. Input material: PBMCs. All receptors derive from a human donor with multiple sclerosis. The donor label of this sample is uncertain.

This clonotype showed up many times. The V gene is TRBV5-1, the J gene TRBJ2-3; D not certain. Trimming took 4 bases from V and 5 from J, leaving 8 bases between them. CDR3 length equals 12 residues. The germline V gene encodes CDR1 SGHRS and CDR2 YFSETQ. CDR3 DNA: TGCGCCAGCAGCCCGGACCGAGATACGCAGTATTTT. Translating it yields CASSPDRDTQYF.

This clonotype was counted at least ten times. This sequence joins TRBV5-1 and TRBJ2-3, with D unclear. Germline CDR1 reads SGHRS; CDR2 reads YFSETQ. Trimming took 1 base from V and 1 from J, leaving 13 bases between them. The CDR3 is 16 residues long. CDR3 sequence (DNA): TGCGCCAGCAGCTTGTTGGCCACTGGGGGCACAGATACGCAGTATTTT. Its protein is CASSLLATGGTDTQYF.

This clonotype occurred many times. The CDR3 sequence is CSAKGDGLNYGYTF. CDR3 DNA sequence: TGCAGTGCTAAGGGGGACGGTCTTAACTATGGCTACACCTTC. The V gene is TRBV20-1, the J gene TRBJ1-2, with D possibly TRBD1 on 6 matching bases. The CDR3 totals 14 residues. V shed 4 bases and J shed 1 base, with 13 bases lying between them. Germline loops: CDR1 DFQATT, CDR2 SNEGSKA (reference sequence).

This clonotype was seen at least ten times. The chain is built from TRBV5-5 and TRBJ2-3, with 9 positions matching TRBD2. There are 14 residues in the CDR3. CDR1 is SGHKS, CDR2 YYEKEE, per germline (reference sequence). J lost 5 bases, V lost 3 bases, and 4 bases had no gene match. CDR3 region: CASSSSGVQDTQYF. The DNA for the CDR3 is TGTGCCAGCAGCTCTAGCGGGGTTCAAGATACGCAGTATTTT.

This clonotype was recorded many times. This chain joins TRBV10-3 and TRBJ2-2, with 8 nucleotides matching TRBD2. The CDR3 runs to 16 residues. The germline V gene has CDR1 ENHRY and CDR2 SYGVKD. J was trimmed by 5 bases and V by 5 bases; bases with no gene match: 10. The CDR3 sequence is CAISSPGGARTGELFF. The CDR3 coding sequence is TGTGCCATCAGTTCTCCCGGGGGGGCGCGGACCGGGGAGCTGTTTTTT.

This clonotype was picked up a small number of times. This chain links TRBV4-1 with TRBJ1-1; D unresolved. Germline lookup yields CDR1 MGHRA and CDR2 YSYEKL. The CDR3 covers 12 residues. V shed 1 base and J shed 4 bases, with 4 bases lying between them. The CDR3 loop is CASSQVGTEAFF. The DNA of the CDR3 is TGCGCCAGCAGCCAAGTAGGCACTGAAGCTTTCTTT.

The sample holds many counts of this clonotype. The chain carries TRBV4-1 and TRBJ2-3, with 7 bases fitting TRBD1. From germline, CDR1 is MGHRA and CDR2 YSYEKL. Trimming took 4 bases from V and 6 from J; bases not matched to a gene: 10. The CDR3 spans 15 residues. In DNA, the CDR3 is TGCGCCAGCAGCCGCGGACAGGAAAACGGGGATACGCAGTATTTT. Protein sequence: CASSRGQENGDTQYF.

Points on this clonotype: A clone one base away is much larger, so this may be a read error. The rearrangement links TRBV5-1 to TRBJ2-3; possibly TRBD2 for D (5 bases). This CDR3 has 12 residues. Germline V gene sequence: CDR1 SGHRS, CDR2 YFSETQ. V lost 5 bases and J 7 bases, leaving 11 bases between the germline ends. For the CDR3, the DNA is TGCGCCAGCAGAACCGGACTTAATACGCAGTATTTT. Translated, it gives CASRTGLNTQYF.

Ten or more counts support this clonotype. This chain uses TRBV5-1 with TRBJ1-1; a weak D match, TRBD1 (6 bases). The CDR3 contains 15 residues. The germline V gene encodes CDR1 SGHRS and CDR2 YFSETQ. Trimming removed 0 bases from V and 3 bases from J, with 12 bases in between. CDR3 protein: CASSLVIGGDTEAFF. In DNA form, the CDR3 reads TGCGCCAGCAGCTTGGTGATAGGGGGGGACACTGAAGCTTTCTTT. The entire variable domain, with the rest obtained from reference TRBV5-1 and TRBJ1-1, is as follows: KAGVTQTPRYLIKTRGQQVTLSCSPISGHRSVSWYQQTPGQGLQFLFEYFSETQRNKGNFPGRFSGRQFSNSRSEMNVSTLELGDSALYLCASSLVIGGDTEAFFGQGTRLTVV.

This clonotype was picked up many times. The chain carries TRBV3-1 and TRBJ2-1, with D possibly being TRBD2 (5 bases). The CDR3 contains 16 residues. Trimming removed 2 bases from V and 8 bases from J, with 19 bases in between. Germline-derived CDR1 and CDR2 are LGHDT and YNNKEL (reference sequence). CDR3 sequence: CASSQRELITRDEQFF. The DNA for the CDR3 is TGTGCCAGCAGCCAAAGGGAACTCATCACTAGGGATGAGCAGTTCTTC.

This clonotype appeared many times. The rearrangement uses TRBV9 and TRBJ1-2; D is possibly TRBD1 (5 bases). The CDR3 sequence is 14 residues long. Per germline, CDR1 SGDLS and CDR2 YYNGEE. Deletions cut 0 bases from V and 8 bases from J, with 14 bases between. The CDR3 coding sequence is TGTGCCAGCAGCGTAGACAGGCAGCTGGGGGGCTACACCTTC. Translating it yields CASSVDRQLGGYTF.

This clonotype was observed at least ten times. J is TRBJ2-7 and V is TRBV20-1, with no clear D. Per germline, CDR1 DFQATT and CDR2 SNEGSKA (reference sequence). The length of the CDR3 is 12 residues. V was trimmed by 0 bases and J by 6 bases, leaving 9 bases between them. CDR3 in amino acids: CSARDRDTEQYF. The CDR3, as DNA: TGCAGTGCTAGAGATCGAGATACCGAGCAGTACTTC.

This clonotype was counted at least ten times. This chain links TRBV20-1 with TRBJ2-3, with D maybe TRBD1 (6 bases). Germline CDR1 is DFQATT and CDR2 is SNEGSKA (reference sequence). This CDR3 is 15 amino acids long. Between the trimmed V and J ends, which lost 1 base and 3 bases, there was a span of 14 bases. DNA for the CDR3: TGCAGTGCTAGAGTCCCAGGCAGGGGAACAGATACGCAGTATTTT. Amino acids: CSARVPGRGTDTQYF.

The sample holds many counts of this clonotype. V is TRBV5-1 and J is TRBJ2-1; TRBD2 might be the D (5 bases). CDR1 is SGHRS and CDR2 is YFSETQ in the germline V gene. V gave up 2 bases and J gave up 4 bases, with 19 bases separating them. The CDR3 covers 17 residues. The DNA of the CDR3 is TGCGCCAGCAGCTTCAGGTCGCTGGCACTAGTTTACAATGAGCAGTTCTTC. Encoded protein: CASSFRSLALVYNEQFF.

This clonotype appeared many times. The CDR3 here is CASSVDRETQYF. CDR3 nucleotide sequence: TGTGCCAGCAGTGTGGATCGTGAGACCCAGTACTTC. The gene calls are TRBV2 and TRBJ2-5; D unresolved. The CDR3 consists of 12 residues. Germline V gene lookup returns CDR1 SNHLY and CDR2 FYNNEI. V was trimmed by 4 bases and J by 5 bases, leaving 8 bases between them.

This clonotype has at least ten counts. The V and J genes are TRBV7-8 and TRBJ1-1, with TRBD1 matching 9 bases. After removal of 5 bases from V and 4 bases from J, the junction contained 5 bases not matched to a gene. From germline, CDR1 is SGHVS and CDR2 FQNEAQ. CDR3 length equals 14 residues. CDR3 sequence (DNA): TGTGCCAGCAGCCTACAGGGGGCAGCCACTGAAGCTTTCTTT. It is translated as CASSLQGAATEAFF. The variable domain in full, with the rest retrieved from reference TRBV7-8 and TRBJ1-1, is GAGVSQSPRYKVAKRGQDVALRCDPISGHVSLFWYQQALGQGPEFLTYFQNEAQLDKSGLPSDRFFAERPEGSVSTLKIQRTQQEDSAVYLCASSLQGAATEAFFGQGTRLTVV.

Many counts were recorded for this clonotype. This rearrangement joins TRBV10-3 to TRBJ1-1, with D unresolved. The V end lost 6 bases, the J end lost 7 bases, and 9 bases lay between the germline ends. This CDR3 region has 11 residues. Germline V gives CDR1 ENHRY, CDR2 SYGVKD. For the CDR3, the DNA is TGTGCCATCAGGGACTTATTTGAAGCTTTCTTT. Encoded protein: CAIRDLFEAFF.

This clonotype was detected many times. The V and J genes are TRBV5-1 and TRBJ1-3; no reliable D call. There are 15 residues in the CDR3. CDR1 is SGHRS and CDR2 is YFSETQ in the germline V gene. The ends were cut back, 3 bases at V and 0 bases at J, with 10 bases in the middle. Here the CDR3 reads CASSSGLSSGNTIYF. The DNA of the CDR3 is TGCGCCAGCAGCTCCGGACTTTCCTCTGGAAACACCATATATTTT.